This T cell receptor beta chain was found in a study of PD-L1 blockade in urothelial cancer. A remark on this clone: Its antigen is not identified.

Described time point: peripheral blood 6 weeks after treatment start. V shed 4 bases, J shed 10 bases, and the junction held 15 bases outside the gene matches. CDR1 is SGHRS and CDR2 is YFSETQ in the germline V gene. The length of the CDR3 is 16 residues. Produced via immunoSEQ multiplex PCR; TCRdb's table is partial and in-frame only. The top ten clones hold roughly 24% of a sample with fewer than 50,000 clones, less than 90% of them seen once. Regarding the study as a whole: Pretreatment blood TCR clonality under the median forecast improved survival.

V is TRBV5-1 and J is TRBJ1-4, with 8 bases identical to TRBD1. Sequencing used PBMCs, obtained around atezolizumab (anti-PD-L1) treatment. The clonotype comes from a man aged 60-69 years with urothelial cancer. CDR3 DNA: TGCGCCAGCAGCCCAGGGGGCGAAGTAGGGCGGGGAAAACTGTTTTTT. This translates into CASSPGGEVGRGKLFF. Looking up the rest from reference TRBV5-1 and TRBJ1-4 gives the full variable domain: KAGVTQTPRYLIKTRGQQVTLSCSPISGHRSVSWYQQTPGQGLQFLFEYFSETQRNKGNFPGRFSGRQFSNSRSEMNVSTLELGDSALYLCASSPGGEVGRGKLFFGSGTQLSVL.